This T cell receptor beta chain originates from a study of cytomegalovirus exposure and HLA in healthy donors. As concerns this clone: The antigen is not known.

PCR was performed using 60 Vbeta and 13 Jbeta primers. Measured with immunoSEQ multiplex PCR; TCRdb has only the in-frame clones, and not every one. The sample records 95,000 to 150,000 clones, approximately 72% being singletons. The CDR3 contains 14 residues. The germline CDR1 and CDR2 sequences are MDHEN and SYDVKM. With 5 bases removed from V and 4 bases from J, the gap between germline ends came to 12 bases. Study-level findings and limits: Later analysis placed DRB1 highest and HLA-C lowest in TCR association rates, which differed by HLA locus.

This chain joins TRBV28 and TRBJ1-3; D gene unclear. The source of this sequence is a man younger than 30 in good health and CMV-seronegative. The sequencing sample was made of PBMCs. Written as DNA, the CDR3 is TGTGCCAGCAGTCCAGACATATCAGGAAACACCATATATTTT. It codes for CASSPDISGNTIYF.